These 25 T cell receptor beta chains originate from one sample sequenced in a study of identical twins. MiXCR, applied by TCRdb to the 5' RACE reads, yields one record per CDR3 protein. This table holds about 470,000 distinct CDR3 sequences, 20% to 25% found once. These data were also reused for a study on T cells expressing NK-cell markers.

The sequenced material came from CD4+ T cells sorted from blood. The origin of the receptors is a woman aged 18-29 years in good health.

This clonotype was detected a few times. The chain is built from TRBV18 and TRBJ1-3; D unresolved. Trimming took 9 bases from V and 6 from J, leaving 15 bases between them. Per germline, CDR1 KGHSH and CDR2 LQKENI. This CDR3 contains 13 residues. CDR3 in amino acids: CASTVNELNTIYF. CDR3 DNA: TGTGCCAGTACGGTCAACGAGCTAAACACCATATATTTT. Looking up the rest from reference TRBV18 and TRBJ1-3 gives the full variable domain: NAGVMQNPRHLVRRRGQEARLRCSPMKGHSHVYWYRQLPEEGLKFMVYLQKENIIDESGMPKERFSAEFPKEGPSILRIQQVVRGDSAAYFCASTVNELNTIYFGEGSWLTVV.

The chain links TRBV20-1 to TRBJ2-7, with D perhaps given as TRBD1 or TRBD2 (5 bases each). Germline loops: CDR1 DFQATT, CDR2 SNEGSKA (reference sequence). Trimming stripped 3 bases from V and 4 bases from J, with 10 bases between. The CDR3 runs 12 residues. Here the CDR3 reads CSARGTVYEQYF. Written as DNA, the CDR3 is TGCAGTGCTAGGGGGACGGTATACGAGCAGTACTTC.

V gene TRBV2 combines with J gene TRBJ2-7; TRBD1 or TRBD2 may be the D gene (8 bases each). From germline, CDR1 is SNHLY and CDR2 FYNNEI. CDR3 size: 14 residues. V shed 8 bases and J shed 6 bases, with 20 bases lying between them. The CDR3 DNA sequence: TGTGCCAGCGGGGGACAGGCGGGGGGAGTCGAGCAGTACTTC. Translation gives CASGGQAGGVEQYF.

This clonotype appeared a few times. The chain joins TRBV12-3 or TRBV12-4 to TRBJ2-3, with a tentative D call TRBD1 (6 bases). V gave up 6 bases and J gave up 5 bases, with 15 bases separating them. The CDR3 covers 14 residues. The CDR3 loop reads CASSPRGRGDTQYF. CDR3 coding DNA: TGTGCCAGCAGCCCTAGGGGGAGAGGAGATACGCAGTATTTT.

This chain uses TRBV6-2 or TRBV6-3 with TRBJ2-1; D call uncertain. V dropped 0 bases and J dropped 7 bases, with 10 bases sitting between them. Germline-derived CDR1 and CDR2 are MNHEY and SVGEGT. This CDR3 comprises 14 residues. The CDR3: CASSYSSIGNEQFF. In DNA, the CDR3 is TGTGCCAGCAGTTACTCGTCGATCGGGAATGAGCAGTTCTTC.

V usage is TRBV6-1 and J usage is TRBJ2-5; TRBD2 matches at 12 bases. The CDR3 sequence is 14 residues long. From germline, CDR1 is MNHNS and CDR2 SASEGT. V lost 8 bases and J lost 5; bases outside the gene matches: 6. The CDR3 DNA sequence: TGTGCCAGCCGACTAGCGGGGGCCCGGGAGACCCAGTACTTC. This sequence encodes CASRLAGARETQYF.

The chain joins TRBV12-3 or TRBV12-4 to TRBJ2-3, with D possibly matching TRBD2 (7 bases). V was pared by 6 bases and J by 6 bases, with 13 bases between. The CDR3 totals 13 residues. The CDR3 DNA is TGTGCCAGCAGGGGGGGGCCCACGGATACGCAGTATTTT. This encodes CASRGGPTDTQYF.

This rearrangement joins TRBV7-2 to TRBJ1-6, with a possible D match to TRBD1 (5 bases). V lost 6 bases and J 0 bases, leaving 9 bases between the germline ends. This CDR3 spans 15 amino acids. The V gene's germline CDR1 is SGHTA and CDR2 FQGNSA. The CDR3 region has the DNA TGTGCCAGCAGGGGGGTGAGCTCCTATAATTCACCCCTCCACTTT. This gives the protein CASRGVSSYNSPLHF.

In its sample, this clonotype was seen a few times. The gene calls are TRBV7-9 and TRBJ2-7; D might be TRBD2 (5 bases). The germline V and J ends were trimmed by 1 base and 4 bases, with 11 bases remaining between them. Germline CDR1 is SEHNR and CDR2 is FQNEAQ (reference sequence). The CDR3 totals 14 residues. The CDR3 DNA sequence: TGTGCCAGCAGCTTAGAGGTTCGGGGTTACGAGCAGTACTTC. It encodes CASSLEVRGYEQYF.

This chain joins TRBV4-3 and TRBJ1-2; D not resolved. Between the trimmed V and J ends, which lost 1 base and 7 bases, there was a span of 13 bases. Germline V gene sequence: CDR1 LGHNA, CDR2 YSLEER. This CDR3 comprises 14 residues. CDR3 sequence reads: CASSQGEGVTGYTF. CDR3 bases: TGCGCCAGCAGCCAAGGGGAAGGAGTTACTGGCTACACCTTC.

CDR3 loop: CASSATGMAGEQFF. As DNA, the CDR3 is TGCGCCAGCAGCGCTACAGGGATGGCCGGGGAGCAGTTCTTC. The chain uses TRBV5-1 and TRBJ2-1; tentatively, D is TRBD1 (6 bases). This CDR3 comprises 14 residues. The ends were cut back, 4 bases at V and 10 bases at J, with 18 bases in the middle. The germline V gene has CDR1 SGHRS and CDR2 YFSETQ.

This clonotype was counted only a few times. The genes are TRBV12-3 or TRBV12-4 and TRBJ2-1, with D perhaps matching TRBD1 (6 bases). V was pared by 3 bases and J by 6 bases, with 12 bases between. The length of the CDR3 is 14 residues. The DNA for the CDR3 is TGTGCCAGCAGTTTCGGCAGAGGGGGCAATGAGCAGTTCTTC. This translates into CASSFGRGGNEQFF.

The chain couples TRBV12-5 to TRBJ2-7; TRBD2 matches 11 bases. This CDR3 region has 18 residues. The germline CDR1 and CDR2 sequences are LGHNT and FRNRAP. Losses at the gene ends were 3 bases for V and 3 bases for J; bases not matched to a gene: 13. CDR3: CASGFRQGTSGSSYEQYF. The CDR3 DNA is TGTGCTAGTGGTTTCCGACAGGGCACTAGCGGGAGTAGCTACGAGCAGTACTTC.

There are many counts of this clonotype. CDR3 coding DNA: TGTGCCAGCAGCTTAATGGCTTACTCTGGAAACACCATATATTTT. Protein sequence: CASSLMAYSGNTIYF. The chain is built from TRBV7-2 and TRBJ1-3; D remains unclear. This CDR3 has 15 residues. V gave up 2 bases and J gave up 0 bases, with 8 bases separating them. Germline V gene lookup returns CDR1 SGHTA and CDR2 FQGNSA.

The genes are TRBV20-1 and TRBJ2-7; D gene uncertain. Germline-derived CDR1 and CDR2 are DFQATT and SNEGSKA (reference sequence). V was clipped by 3 bases and J by 0 bases, with 15 bases between them. The CDR3 consists of 15 residues. CDR3 amino acids: CSASRSATHSYEQYF. CDR3 sequence (DNA): TGCAGTGCTAGTCGGTCGGCTACCCACTCCTACGAGCAGTACTTC.

This clonotype came up a few times. This chain connects TRBV12-3 or TRBV12-4 to TRBJ2-7; either TRBD1 or TRBD2 may supply D (5 bases each). V was pared by 3 bases and J by 7 bases, with 10 bases between. The CDR3 extends over 12 amino acids. The CDR3 is CASSLQGVEQYF. The CDR3 DNA sequence: TGTGCCAGCAGTTTGCAGGGAGTAGAGCAGTACTTC.

The V call is TRBV27, the J call TRBJ2-5; D is perhaps TRBD1 (6 bases). Germline V gene data show CDR1 as MNHEY and CDR2 as SMNVEV (reference sequence). The CDR3 is 15 residues long. The germline V and J ends were trimmed by 4 bases and 5 bases, with 17 bases remaining between them. CDR3 amino acids: CASSSGRGGGETQYF. The CDR3 coding sequence is TGTGCCAGCAGTTCGGGCAGGGGCGGTGGGGAGACCCAGTACTTC.

The rearrangement links TRBV18 to TRBJ2-7, with 9 bases that match TRBD2. Germline CDR1 is KGHSH and CDR2 is LQKENI. The CDR3 runs 15 residues. J lost 4 bases, V lost 6 bases, and 10 bases had no gene match. The DNA of the CDR3 is TGTGCCAGCTCCCACTCTAGCGGGGAAGGATACGAGCAGTACTTC. This sequence encodes CASSHSSGEGYEQYF.

This clonotype has just a few counts. This sequence joins TRBV3-1 and TRBJ2-3, with D perhaps matching TRBD2 (6 bases). Germline V gene sequence: CDR1 LGHDT, CDR2 YNNKEL (reference sequence). V dropped 4 bases and J dropped 3 bases, with 17 bases sitting between them. This CDR3 has 16 amino acids. The chain's CDR3 is CASSPRGLRGTDTQYF. The CDR3 DNA sequence: TGTGCCAGCAGCCCCAGAGGTTTGCGGGGAACAGATACGCAGTATTTT.

This clonotype was counted a few times. This chain uses TRBV10-3 with TRBJ1-1; maybe TRBD1 (6 bases). The germline gives CDR1 ENHRY, CDR2 SYGVKD. The CDR3 has 14 residues. The V and J ends lost 6 bases and 5 bases respectively, with 16 bases between them. The CDR3 is CAIRGTQGQTEAFF. In nucleotides, the CDR3 is TGTGCCATCAGGGGGACGCAGGGGCAGACTGAAGCTTTCTTT.

This clonotype has just a few counts. This chain links TRBV7-6 with TRBJ2-1; TRBD2 aligns across 10 bases. Germline V gene lookup returns CDR1 SGHVS and CDR2 FNYEAQ. V dropped 5 bases and J dropped 6; count of bases not matched to a gene: 19. The CDR3 is made up of 19 amino acids. CDR3 in DNA: TGTGCCAGCAGCACCACCAACCCCAATCTAGCGGGAGTCTCCAATGAGCAGTTCTTC. Translating gives CASSTTNPNLAGVSNEQFF.

In this sample, this clonotype turned up a few times. The chain is built from TRBV20-1 and TRBJ2-5; the match to TRBD1 covers 7 bases. The CDR3 consists of 13 residues. J gave up 6 bases and V 5 bases, and 9 bases lay outside the gene matches. The germline gives CDR1 DFQATT, CDR2 SNEGSKA (reference sequence). In DNA, the CDR3 is TGCAGTGCTGCCGTAACAGGGGCACAGACCCAGTACTTC. Translating it yields CSAAVTGAQTQYF.

The chain is built from TRBV20-1 and TRBJ2-5, with 9 nucleotides matching TRBD1. In germline, CDR1 is DFQATT, CDR2 SNEGSKA (reference sequence). J lost 1 base, V lost 5 bases, and 14 bases had no gene match. CDR3 length: 17 residues. The CDR3 coding sequence is TGCAGTGCTTTCCGTCCCCCGGGACAGGGTCCCCAAGAGACCCAGTACTTC. This sequence encodes CSAFRPPGQGPQETQYF.

This clonotype has only a few counts. The chain recombines TRBV29-1 with TRBJ2-2; no clear D. CDR3 length: 13 amino acids. V was pared by 4 bases and J by 8 bases, with 14 bases between. CDR1 and CDR2 (germline): SQVTM, ANQGSEA. CDR3 nucleotides: TGCAGCGTTGTTTACACGGTCGAGGGGGAGCTGTTTTTT. This sequence encodes CSVVYTVEGELFF.

This clonotype appeared a few times. The chain joins TRBV7-2 to TRBJ2-5; 8 nucleotides match TRBD2. V shed 5 bases, J shed 0 bases, and the junction held 2 bases outside the gene matches. This CDR3 region has 14 residues. Germline CDR1 reads SGHTA; CDR2 reads FQGNSA. CDR3 loop: CASSKLADQETQYF. DNA of the CDR3: TGTGCCAGCAGCAAACTAGCGGACCAAGAGACCCAGTACTTC. Using reference TRBV7-2 and TRBJ2-5 for the parts outside the CDR3, the full variable domain is GAGVSQSPSNKVTEKGKDVELRCDPISGHTALYWYRQSLGQGLEFLIYFQGNSAPDKSGLPSDRFSAERTGGSVSTLTIQRTQQEDSAVYLCASSKLADQETQYFGPGTRLLVL.